The next 21 T cell receptor beta chains were all read from a single sample in a study of identical twins. TCRdb itself ran the 5' RACE reads through MiXCR, one entry per CDR3 protein. The sample includes about 720,000 distinct CDR3 sequences, under 9% seen only once; the top ten take about 0.98%. The same sample was also studied in work on yellow fever vaccine responses in identical twins.

Sequenced input: PBMCs. The receptors shown here come from a woman younger than 30 in good health.

The table lists this clonotype with many counts. The chain carries TRBV3-1 and TRBJ2-2, with 10 bases matching TRBD2. Trimming took 0 bases from V and 5 from J; bases not matched to a gene: 9. Germline CDR1 is LGHDT and CDR2 is YNNKEL (reference sequence). The CDR3 spans 18 residues. The CDR3: CASSQEGGLAAQTGELFF. In nucleotides, the CDR3 is TGTGCCAGCAGCCAAGAGGGTGGACTAGCGGCCCAGACCGGGGAGCTGTTTTTT.

This clonotype was observed at least ten times. The chain is built from TRBV7-8 and TRBJ2-7; 8 bases agree with TRBD2. The CDR3 extends over 14 amino acids. Trimming took 10 bases from V and 2 from J; bases not matched to a gene: 10. Germline V gene data show CDR1 as SGHVS and CDR2 as FQNEAQ. CDR3 nucleotides: TGTGCCACTTCGAGGGCGGGGGGCACCTACGAGCAGTACTTC. The encoded protein is CATSRAGGTYEQYF.

This clonotype showed up many times. The chain joins TRBV7-2 to TRBJ2-7; TRBD1 might be the D (6 bases). The CDR3 has 15 residues. Germline lookup yields CDR1 SGHTA and CDR2 FQGNSA. V was cut by 5 bases and J by 0 bases, with 14 bases left in between. This CDR3 is CASSPGHLGSYEQYF. The CDR3 region has the DNA TGTGCCAGCAGCCCGGGACACCTAGGCTCCTACGAGCAGTACTTC.

The chain is built from TRBV14 and TRBJ2-6; D is unresolved. The CDR3 has 17 amino acids. Germline V lookup: CDR1 SGHDN, CDR2 FVKESK. Trimming pared 1 base from V and 0 bases from J, leaving 10 bases between. The CDR3 nucleotides read TGTGCCAGCAGCCAAGTCCGAACAAGCTCTGGGGCCAACGTCCTGACTTTC. This codes for CASSQVRTSSGANVLTF.

V usage is TRBV4-3 and J usage is TRBJ2-7; 9 positions agree with TRBD1. Germline lookup yields CDR1 LGHNA and CDR2 YSLEER. The V segment lost 0 bases and the J segment 7 bases; nucleotides outside the gene matches: 13. This CDR3 has 17 residues. CDR3 sequence (DNA): TGCGCCAGCAGCCAAGAAATGGACAGGGGCGTGGCGGGAGAGCAGTACTTC. It specifies CASSQEMDRGVAGEQYF.

The genes are TRBV11-2 and TRBJ2-1; D could derive from TRBD1 or TRBD2 (5 bases each). The CDR3 extends over 13 amino acids. Trimming removed 6 bases from V and 10 bases from J, with 16 bases in between. Germline V lookup: CDR1 SGHAT, CDR2 FQNNGV. The CDR3 loop reads CASRPAAYREQFF. The CDR3 DNA sequence: TGTGCCAGCAGGCCAGCGGCGTACAGGGAGCAGTTCTTC. The full variable domain, its missing parts supplied by reference TRBV11-2 and TRBJ2-1, is EAGVAQSPRYKIIEKRQSVAFWCNPISGHATLYWYQQILGQGPKLLIQFQNNGVVDDSQLPKDRFSAERLKGVDSTLKIQPAKLEDSAVYLCASRPAAYREQFFGPGTRLTVL.

The genes are TRBV6-1 and TRBJ2-7; 9 bases agree with TRBD1. The CDR3 totals 14 residues. Unmatched junction bases numbered 8, after V lost 6 bases and J lost 5 bases. Germline CDR1 and CDR2: MNHNS and SASEGT. The chain's CDR3 is CASSRPGTGNEQYF. The CDR3 nucleotides read TGTGCCAGCAGCCGTCCCGGGACAGGGAACGAGCAGTACTTC.

The genes are TRBV7-9 and TRBJ1-2; 8 bases fit TRBD1. V lost 5 bases and J lost 8; bases outside the gene matches: 13. CDR1 and CDR2 (germline): SEHNR, FQNEAQ (reference sequence). The CDR3 sequence is 15 residues long. CDR3 bases: TGTGCCAGCAGCCCACCAGGGACAGGAATTTACGGCTACACCTTC. Translating gives CASSPPGTGIYGYTF.

This clonotype was seen many times. The rearrangement links TRBV28 to TRBJ2-7; no clear D gene. Germline CDR1 is MDHEN and CDR2 is SYDVKM. The V end was cut by 4 bases, the J end by 6 bases, with 22 bases between. CDR3 size: 16 residues. This CDR3 reads CASSSGFGLGAVEQYF. The CDR3 DNA sequence: TGTGCCAGCAGTTCCGGATTCGGTCTAGGAGCCGTCGAGCAGTACTTC.

The sample holds a few counts of this clonotype. The CDR3 DNA reads as TGTGCCAGCAATAGGGGCTTGGGGGGCTACGGCGAGCAGTACTTC. Translating gives CASNRGLGGYGEQYF. This rearrangement joins TRBV12-3 or TRBV12-4 to TRBJ2-7; D possibly uses TRBD1 or TRBD2 (6 bases each). The CDR3 spans 15 residues. V dropped 7 bases and J dropped 6 bases, with 22 bases sitting between them.

This chain links TRBV6-1 with TRBJ2-5, with a tentative D call TRBD1 (5 bases). V lost 2 bases to trimming and J lost 6 bases, with 13 bases between them. This CDR3 has 14 residues. Germline CDR1 and CDR2: MNHNS and SASEGT. The DNA of the CDR3 is TGTGCCAGCAGTGAACGTCAGGGTGATAAGACCCAGTACTTC. It is translated as CASSERQGDKTQYF.

This clonotype came up a few times. The CDR3 region is CSEEPGRGDETQYF. The CDR3 coding sequence is TGCAGCGAAGAACCCGGGCGGGGGGACGAGACCCAGTACTTC. J is TRBJ2-5 and V is TRBV20-1, with TRBD2 identical over 8 bases. The CDR3 is 14 amino acids. The germline V gene has CDR1 DFQATT and CDR2 SNEGSKA (reference sequence).

This clonotype was seen more than once but under ten times. The chain recombines TRBV28 with TRBJ2-7, with D possibly being TRBD1 or TRBD2 (5 bases each). The germline V gene has CDR1 MDHEN and CDR2 SYDVKM. Trimming shortened V by 5 bases and J by 3 bases, and 17 bases separated the two germline ends. The CDR3 covers 15 residues. DNA of the CDR3: TGTGCCAGCAGTCCATGGGACCGCGACGACTACGAGCAGTACTTC. Encoded protein: CASSPWDRDDYEQYF.

At least ten counts were recorded for this clonotype. The genes are TRBV2 and TRBJ2-2; TRBD1 agrees at 7 bases. Losses at the gene ends were 6 bases for V and 6 bases for J; bases not matched to a gene: 10. There are 15 residues in the CDR3. Germline loops: CDR1 SNHLY, CDR2 FYNNEI. CDR3 sequence reads: CASSAQGRGPGELFF. As DNA, the CDR3 is TGTGCCAGCAGCGCACAGGGGCGAGGTCCCGGGGAGCTGTTTTTT.

A few counts support this clonotype. The rearrangement links TRBV5-1 to TRBJ2-2, with D perhaps TRBD1 (5 bases). Germline V CDR1 and CDR2: SGHRS, YFSETQ. V lost 4 bases and J 4 bases, leaving 14 bases between the germline ends. The CDR3 is made up of 15 amino acids. CDR3 residues: CASSRTVQGTGELFF. The CDR3 DNA sequence: TGCGCCAGCAGCCGAACGGTTCAGGGCACCGGGGAGCTGTTTTTT.

This clonotype was detected a few times. V usage is TRBV20-1 and J usage is TRBJ2-1; perhaps TRBD2 as D (7 bases). V lost 5 bases, J lost 4 bases, and 15 bases lay in between. CDR1 DFQATT and CDR2 SNEGSKA come from the germline V gene (reference sequence). This CDR3 is built from 14 residues. The CDR3 nucleotides are TGCAGTGCTCAAAAGGGGGGGGGTTACAATGAGCAGTTCTTC. Protein product: CSAQKGGGYNEQFF.

The V gene is TRBV7-3, the J gene TRBJ2-5; 9 positions match TRBD1. The CDR3 has 15 residues. Trimming cost V 5 bases and J 6 bases; bases outside gene matches: 10. The germline CDR1 and CDR2 sequences are SGHTA and FQGTGA. The CDR3 region is CASSLTGGWEKTQYF. The DNA for the CDR3 is TGTGCCAGCAGCCTTACAGGGGGCTGGGAGAAGACCCAGTACTTC.

The chain uses TRBV6-1 and TRBJ1-2; D unclear. Germline values: CDR1 MNHNS, CDR2 SASEGT. Trimming removed 7 bases at V and 0 bases at J, with 15 bases between. The CDR3 is 15 residues long. CDR3 coding DNA: TGTGCCAGCAATATTCGGGATCTCTCTAACTATGGCTACACCTTC. This sequence encodes CASNIRDLSNYGYTF.

The chain employs TRBV12-5 and TRBJ2-1; 7 bases line up with TRBD1. The CDR3 consists of 15 residues. V was clipped by 2 bases and J by 6 bases; unmatched bases: 7. Germline V gene data show CDR1 as LGHNT and CDR2 as FRNRAP. CDR3 sequence reads: CASGLLGTASNEQFF. The CDR3 nucleotides are TGTGCTAGTGGTTTGTTGGGGACAGCGTCCAATGAGCAGTTCTTC.

This clonotype showed up just a few times. The gene calls are TRBV6-5 and TRBJ2-1, with 10 nucleotides matching TRBD2. CDR1 is MNHEY, CDR2 SVGAGI, per germline. The CDR3 has 16 residues. V dropped 2 bases and J dropped 7; count of bases not matched to a gene: 8. CDR3: CASSYGGSGGRNEQFF. Here the CDR3 DNA reads TGTGCCAGCAGTTACGGGGGTAGCGGGGGGAGGAATGAGCAGTTCTTC.

This chain uses TRBV2 with TRBJ2-1, with D tentatively TRBD2 (5 bases). Germline V gives CDR1 SNHLY, CDR2 FYNNEI. The CDR3 has 13 residues. The V end was cut by 8 bases, the J end by 4 bases, with 12 bases between. The CDR3 loop is CASRERVYNEQFF. The CDR3 bases are TGTGCCAGCCGGGAAAGGGTATACAATGAGCAGTTCTTC.